What follows are 5 T cell receptor beta chains derived from one specimen sequenced in a study of T cells in Graves' hyperthyroidism and ophthalmopathy. RNA transcripts were the template for amplifying TCR beta CDR3 regions. The TCR CDR3 first-round RT-PCR relied on the HTBI primer set. TCRdb ran MiXCR on the multiplex PCR reads and lists one entry per CDR3 protein. This sample carries about 300,000 distinct CDR3 sequences, over 15% of them seen once, and the ten largest clones take 33%. The sequenced sample was blood. These receptors were collected from a man aged 25 to 40 with Graves' hyperthyroidism.

This clonotype was seen more than once but under ten times. The gene calls are TRBV7-9 and TRBJ1-6, with a possible D match to TRBD1 (5 bases). V lost 5 bases and J lost 9, with 17 bases in between. Germline CDR1 is SEHNR and CDR2 is FQNEAQ (reference sequence). The CDR3 loop spans 15 amino acids. Here the CDR3 reads CASSPSGGPGSPLHF. In nucleotides, the CDR3 is TGTGCCAGCAGCCCGTCGGGGGGTCCGGGTTCACCCCTCCACTTT. Full variable domain (missing parts from reference TRBV7-9 and TRBJ1-6): DTGVSQNPRHKITKRGQNVTFRCDPISEHNRLYWYRQTLGQGPEFLTYFQNEAQLEKSRLLSDRFSAERPKGSFSTLEIQRTEQGDSAMYLCASSPSGGPGSPLHFGNGTRLTVT.

This clonotype has a count of ten or more. The chain couples TRBV5-1 to TRBJ1-6; D is uncertain. The CDR3 totals 15 residues. Germline assignment: CDR1 SGHRS and CDR2 YFSETQ. Trimming pared 0 bases from V and 9 bases from J, leaving 13 bases between. CDR3: CASSLDGVAVSPLHF. The CDR3 DNA reads as TGCGCCAGCAGCTTGGATGGGGTTGCGGTTTCACCCCTCCACTTT.

Ten or more counts support this clonotype. The chain links TRBV5-6 to TRBJ1-2; 7 positions agree with TRBD1. With V trimmed by 4 bases and J by 8 bases, 8 bases remained unmatched. Germline V gives CDR1 SGHDT, CDR2 YYEEEE. CDR3 length equals 13 residues. The CDR3, as DNA: TGTGCCAGCAGCCCGGGACAGCGGTCAGGCTACACCTTC. Its protein is CASSPGQRSGYTF. Supplemented by reference TRBV5-6 and TRBJ1-2, the full variable domain reads DAGVTQSPTHLIKTRGQQVTLRCSPKSGHDTVSWYQQALGQGPQFIFQYYEEEERQRGNFPDRFSGHQFPNYSSELNVNALLLGDSALYLCASSPGQRSGYTFGSGTRLTVV.

In its sample, this clonotype was seen many times. The V and J genes are TRBV3-1 and TRBJ2-1; TRBD2 agrees at 7 bases. Losses at the gene ends were 7 bases for V and 2 bases for J; bases not matched to a gene: 5. The CDR3 consists of 14 residues. Germline assignment: CDR1 LGHDT and CDR2 YNNKEL (reference sequence). CDR3 bases: TGTGCCAGCAAGCTAGCGGATACCTACAATGAGCAGTTCTTC. It codes for CASKLADTYNEQFF.

This clonotype was counted many times. This chain links TRBV12-3 or TRBV12-4 with TRBJ2-3, with 14 bases lining up with TRBD2. This CDR3 has 16 amino acids. Unmatched junction bases numbered 8, after V lost 6 bases and J lost 6 bases. Here the CDR3 reads CASRTGLAGGGDTQYF. The CDR3 nucleotides read TGTGCCAGCAGGACCGGACTAGCGGGAGGAGGGGATACGCAGTATTTT.